The 23 T cell receptor beta chains below all came from one sample that was sequenced in a study of blood T cell repertoires in COVID-19. Assay used: immunoSEQ multiplex PCR; TCRdb lists only in-frame clones, some missing. The data contain approximately 40,000 clones, 90% of them singletons. The sample was peripheral blood. All receptors come from a human donor in a cohort sampled during active COVID-19.

In its sample, this clone was seen once. J is TRBJ2-1 and V is TRBV29-1, with TRBD1 as a possible D gene (7 bases). With 5 bases removed from V and 1 base from J, the gap between germline ends came to 15 bases. This CDR3 is built from 15 residues. The germline V gene encodes CDR1 SQVTM and CDR2 ANQGSEA. The CDR3 nucleotides read TGCAGCGTTATTCCGGCAGGGGGGTCCTACAATGAGCAGTTCTTC. Amino acid sequence: CSVIPAGGSYNEQFF.

The V and J genes are TRBV6-4 and TRBJ2-5; perhaps TRBD2 as D (6 bases). This CDR3 region has 13 residues. Looked up from germline, CDR1 is MRHNA and CDR2 is SNTAGT. CDR3 region: CALPRGAKVDQYF. The CDR3, as DNA: TGTGCTCTCCCCCGCGGGGCTAAAGTAGACCAGTACTTC.

The rearrangement joins TRBV5-1 to TRBJ2-2; 9 bases fit TRBD2. The V and J ends lost 0 bases and 4 bases, in that order; junction bases with no gene match: 7. The CDR3 has 17 residues. Germline-derived CDR1 and CDR2 are SGHRS and YFSETQ. The CDR3 nucleotides read TGCGCCAGCAGCTTGGGCCCTAGCGGGGTAATCACCGGGGAGCTGTTTTTT. It yields the protein CASSLGPSGVITGELFF.

The chain couples TRBV28 to TRBJ1-5; 9 nucleotides line up with TRBD1. The ends lost 6 bases at V and 5 bases at J; junction bases unmatched: 8. The CDR3 covers 15 residues. Germline V gene lookup returns CDR1 MDHEN and CDR2 SYDVKM. Here the CDR3 DNA reads TGTGCCAGCAGCTCGGGACAGGGAACCTATCAGCCCCAGCATTTT. Translated, it gives CASSSGQGTYQPQHF.

This chain connects TRBV28 to TRBJ1-6; a possible D gene is TRBD1 (5 bases). V lost 2 bases, J lost 6 bases, and 8 bases lay in between. The CDR3 has 14 residues. The V gene's germline CDR1 is MDHEN and CDR2 SYDVKM. Here the CDR3 DNA reads TGTGCCAGCAGTTTAACCAGGGTTAATTCACCCCTCCACTTT. Amino acid sequence: CASSLTRVNSPLHF.

The V and J genes are TRBV9 and TRBJ2-5; TRBD2 agrees at 9 bases. Losses at the gene ends were 0 bases for V and 5 bases for J; bases not matched to a gene: 11. The CDR3 is made up of 17 amino acids. Germline lookup yields CDR1 SGDLS and CDR2 YYNGEE. This CDR3 reads CASSVGGSGSSVETQYF. CDR3 bases: TGTGCCAGCAGCGTAGGGGGTAGCGGGAGTTCCGTGGAGACCCAGTACTTC.

The CDR3: CASSLTDSEIYEQYF. The DNA of the CDR3 is TGTGCCAGCAGCCTGACGGACAGCGAGATCTACGAGCAGTACTTC. The V and J genes are TRBV11-2 and TRBJ2-7; D may be TRBD1 (6 bases). The germline V and J ends were trimmed by 5 bases and 3 bases, with 17 bases remaining between them. CDR3 size: 15 residues. Germline CDR1 and CDR2: SGHAT and FQNNGV. The full variable domain, completed using reference TRBV11-2 and TRBJ2-7, is EAGVAQSPRYKIIEKRQSVAFWCNPISGHATLYWYQQILGQGPKLLIQFQNNGVVDDSQLPKDRFSAERLKGVDSTLKIQPAKLEDSAVYLCASSLTDSEIYEQYFGPGTRLTVT.

The V and J genes are TRBV3-1 (or the pseudogene TRBV3-2) and TRBJ1-1; D perhaps matches TRBD1 (6 bases). The germline V gene has CDR1 LGHDT and CDR2 YNNKEL (reference sequence). The CDR3 totals 16 residues. V was pared by 2 bases and J by 0 bases, with 13 bases between. CDR3 DNA: TGTGCCAGCAGCCAATCAGGGGCCCCCATGAACACTGAAGCTTTCTTT. It encodes CASSQSGAPMNTEAFF.

The chain recombines TRBV27 with TRBJ2-7, with D perhaps matching TRBD2 (5 bases). This CDR3 has 15 amino acids. CDR1 and CDR2 from the germline V gene are MNHEY and SMNVEV (reference sequence). The V end lost 8 bases, the J end lost 0 bases, and 17 bases lay between the germline ends. CDR3 in DNA: TGTGCCAGCGGGGAGATTTTATCATACTCCTACGAGCAGTACTTC. It yields the protein CASGEILSYSYEQYF.

This chain uses TRBV30 with TRBJ1-1, with no clear D. The CDR3 extends over 13 amino acids. V dropped 3 bases and J dropped 3 bases, with 11 bases sitting between them. The V gene's germline CDR1 is GTSNPN and CDR2 SVGIG (reference sequence). This chain's CDR3 is CAWSFQRHTEAFF. The CDR3 DNA reads as TGTGCCTGGAGCTTCCAGCGACACACTGAAGCTTTCTTT. Drawing the rest from reference TRBV30 and TRBJ1-1, the complete variable domain is SQTIHQWPATLVQPVGSPLSLECTVEGTSNPNLYWYRQAAGRGLQLLFYSVGIGQISSEVPQNLSASRPQDRQFILSSKKLLLSDSGFYLCAWSFQRHTEAFFGQGTRLTVV.

The chain has TRBV9 and TRBJ2-5; possibly TRBD1 for D (6 bases). The germline V gene has CDR1 SGDLS and CDR2 YYNGEE. This CDR3 has 15 amino acids. The V end lost 0 bases, the J end lost 4 bases, and 13 bases lay between the germline ends. CDR3 in amino acids: CASSVGGGSGETQYF. The CDR3 DNA is TGTGCCAGCAGCGTAGGAGGGGGATCGGGAGAGACCCAGTACTTC.

The chain joins TRBV7-8 to TRBJ2-3; 7 positions match TRBD2. The V gene's germline CDR1 is SGHVS and CDR2 FQNEAQ. J was trimmed by 3 bases and V by 7 bases; bases with no gene match: 16. This CDR3 comprises 17 residues. The CDR3 region is CASTEFAAGDQTDTQYF. The CDR3, as DNA: TGTGCCAGCACCGAATTCGCCGCGGGGGATCAGACAGATACGCAGTATTTT. Using reference TRBV7-8 and TRBJ2-3 for the parts outside the CDR3, the full variable domain is GAGVSQSPRYKVAKRGQDVALRCDPISGHVSLFWYQQALGQGPEFLTYFQNEAQLDKSGLPSDRFFAERPEGSVSTLKIQRTQQEDSAVYLCASTEFAAGDQTDTQYFGPGTRLTVL.

In its sample, this clone was seen once. The gene calls are TRBV6-4 and TRBJ2-3; possibly TRBD1 for D (5 bases). Per the germline V gene, CDR1 is MRHNA and CDR2 is SNTAGT. Trimming left V 6 bases short and J 2 bases short, with 12 bases between. The CDR3 extends over 14 amino acids. The CDR3 here is CASSARATTDTQYF. CDR3 sequence (DNA): TGTGCCAGCAGCGCCAGGGCGACCACAGATACGCAGTATTTT.

This clone was counted between two and nine times. V and J are TRBV6-5 and TRBJ1-5; 8 nucleotides align to TRBD1. The CDR3 is made up of 15 amino acids. J gave up 2 bases and V 6 bases, and 6 bases lay outside the gene matches. The germline V gene has CDR1 MNHEY and CDR2 SVGAGI. The chain's CDR3 is CASRKDRAGNQPQHF. DNA for the CDR3: TGTGCCAGCAGAAAGGACAGGGCCGGCAATCAGCCCCAGCATTTT.

The genes are TRBV4-1 and TRBJ2-4; 8 positions agree with TRBD1. The germline CDR1 and CDR2 sequences are MGHRA and YSYEKL. This CDR3 contains 14 residues. With 4 bases clipped from V and 7 bases from J, the junction kept 6 bases outside the gene matches. For the CDR3, the DNA is TGCGCCAGCAGCCTATGGACAGGGTCGAACATTCAGTACTTC. Amino acids: CASSLWTGSNIQYF.

The CDR3 reads CASSYSVVGQWVSGANVLTF. As DNA, the CDR3 is TGTGCCAGCAGTTATTCGGTTGTGGGGCAATGGGTCTCTGGGGCCAACGTCCTGACTTTC. V is TRBV6-2 or TRBV6-3 and J is TRBJ2-6; D possibly corresponds to TRBD1 (5 bases). This CDR3 is 20 amino acids long. Trimming pared 3 bases from V and 0 bases from J, leaving 21 bases between. CDR1 is MNHEY and CDR2 is SVGEGT in the germline V gene.

The J gene is TRBJ1-5, the V gene TRBV6-2 or TRBV6-3; TRBD1 matches 7 bases. Germline CDR1 reads MNHEY; CDR2 reads SVGEGT. The CDR3 contains 14 residues. Losses at the gene ends were 6 bases for V and 3 bases for J; bases not matched to a gene: 5. CDR3 sequence: CASSLGQINQPQHF. The CDR3 DNA is TGTGCCAGCAGCCTGGGACAGATCAATCAGCCCCAGCATTTT.

CDR3 sequence: CASSIDRLAGGTDTQYF. CDR3 bases: TGTGCCAGTAGTATAGATCGGTTGGCGGGGGGAACAGATACGCAGTATTTT. V usage is TRBV19 and J usage is TRBJ2-3, with TRBD2 matching over 8 bases. The length of the CDR3 is 17 residues. Germline lookup yields CDR1 LNHDA and CDR2 SQIVND (reference sequence). Germline trimming cut 0 bases from V and 3 bases from J; bases unmatched to any gene: 8.

This clone appeared once. The genes are TRBV18 and TRBJ2-5; D is unresolved. The germline CDR1 and CDR2 sequences are KGHSH and LQKENI. This CDR3 is 13 amino acids long. The V end was cut by 2 bases, the J end by 1 base, with 5 bases between. In nucleotides, the CDR3 is TGTGCCAGCTCACCAGTCCTCCAAGAGACCCAGTACTTC. Its protein is CASSPVLQETQYF.

This clone was counted once. The chain links TRBV3-1 (or the pseudogene TRBV3-2) to TRBJ2-1; TRBD2 matches 11 bases. With 1 base clipped from V and 3 bases from J, the junction kept 8 bases outside the gene matches. Germline CDR1 and CDR2: LGHDT and YNNKEL (reference sequence). This CDR3 contains 18 residues. In nucleotides, the CDR3 is TGTGCCAGCAGCCAAGGGTTAGCGGGGGGGCTGGGCTACAATGAGCAGTTCTTC. Its protein is CASSQGLAGGLGYNEQFF.

This rearrangement joins TRBV4-3 to TRBJ2-1; TRBD2 matches at 11 bases. The CDR3 contains 18 residues. V gave up 3 bases and J gave up 7 bases; unmatched junction bases: 14. The germline V gene has CDR1 LGHNA and CDR2 YSLEER. This CDR3 is CASSHRSGGAFRINEQFF. CDR3 coding DNA: TGCGCCAGCAGCCACCGTAGCGGGGGGGCCTTTCGTATAAATGAGCAGTTCTTC.

As DNA, the CDR3 is TGTGCCAGCAGTTACGCCAGCGGGGAATCAACCTACGAGCAGTACTTC. This encodes CASSYASGESTYEQYF. V is TRBV6-2 or TRBV6-3 and J is TRBJ2-7, with TRBD2 identical over 7 bases. The CDR3 loop spans 16 amino acids. Germline V gene lookup returns CDR1 MNHEY and CDR2 SVGEGT. V shed 2 bases and J 2 bases; nucleotides not matched to a gene: 9.

The chain couples TRBV3-1 (or the pseudogene TRBV3-2) to TRBJ2-7, with D possibly matching TRBD2 (5 bases). Germline CDR1 reads LGHDT; CDR2 reads YNNKEL (reference sequence). The CDR3 sequence is 16 residues long. V lost 11 bases, J lost 2 bases, and 25 bases lay in between. CDR3 amino acids: CAAGSTGFLRAYEQYF. CDR3 bases: TGTGCCGCAGGATCAACGGGCTTTCTGAGGGCCTACGAGCAGTACTTC.